These 3 T cell receptor beta chains were all obtained from the same sample, sequenced in a study of blood T cell repertoires in COVID-19. Clones were read by immunoSEQ multiplex PCR, and TCRdb kept only the in-frame ones, dropping some. This sample has about 190,000 clones, with roughly nine tenths found just once. Sequencing used peripheral blood. Every receptor here comes from a man aged 30-40 years with acute or convalescent COVID-19.

This rearrangement joins TRBV28 to TRBJ2-7, with D hard to call. V was trimmed by 8 bases and J by 5 bases, leaving 19 bases between them. The V gene's germline CDR1 is MDHEN and CDR2 SYDVKM. The CDR3 covers 14 residues. CDR3 coding DNA: TGTGCCAGCTCCTGGTTGGATGCGGTACACGAGCAGTACTTC. It encodes CASSWLDAVHEQYF.

The chain uses TRBV18 and TRBJ2-1; tentative D call: TRBD1 (6 bases). Germline CDR1 reads KGHSH; CDR2 reads LQKENI. This CDR3 is 14 amino acids long. V was cut by 0 bases and J by 10 bases, with 13 bases left in between. This CDR3 reads CASSPPSAGTEQFF. The CDR3 coding sequence is TGTGCCAGCTCACCACCTTCCGCCGGGACAGAGCAGTTCTTC. The full variable domain, rest sourced from reference TRBV18 and TRBJ2-1, is NAGVMQNPRHLVRRRGQEARLRCSPMKGHSHVYWYRQLPEEGLKFMVYLQKENIIDESGMPKERFSAEFPKEGPSILRIQQVVRGDSAAYFCASSPPSAGTEQFFGPGTRLTVL.

This chain uses TRBV28 with TRBJ2-4; D remains unclear. V was clipped by 5 bases and J by 2 bases, with 19 bases between them. The germline CDR1 and CDR2 sequences are MDHEN and SYDVKM. This CDR3 contains 17 residues. The CDR3 DNA reads as TGTGCCAGCAGTCCTCCCCCCCTAGTATACCCCAAAAACATTCAGTACTTC. Translated, it gives CASSPPPLVYPKNIQYF.